This T cell receptor beta chain is drawn from a study of T cell responses to AZD1222 COVID-19 vaccine. Findings and limits, study-wide: The reported proportion of spike-specific TCRs targeting unmutated variant regions was nearly half. No day 14 peak samples; only post-peak repertoires were characterized. Recipients of AZD1222 seropositive at baseline numbered only 5 or 6. Along spike, vaccine-associated CD4 TCRs were found throughout, with dominance at 160-218 and 743-854.

The CDR3 is made up of 15 amino acids. Looked up from germline, CDR1 is WNHNN and CDR2 is SYGVQD (reference sequence). After removal of 6 bases from V and 7 bases from J, the junction contained 10 bases not matched to a gene. As for this clone: Its antigen is undetermined.

Produced via immunoSEQ multiplex PCR; TCRdb's table is partial and in-frame only. The table lists over 100,000 clones, 87% of them singletons. Sequencing was performed on peripheral blood, taken 28 days after the second AZD1222 dose. The TCR sequence derives from an adult who received the AZD1222 COVID-19 vaccine. The chain links TRBV10-1 to TRBJ2-1; 9 bases are a match to TRBD1. CDR3 in amino acids: CASRERDRVLNEQFF. The CDR3 nucleotides are TGCGCCAGCAGGGAGAGGGACAGGGTCCTGAATGAGCAGTTCTTC.